This entry concerns a single T cell receptor (beta chain). The data were taken from a study of cytomegalovirus exposure and HLA in healthy donors. The PCR contained 60 Vbeta and 13 Jbeta primers. Sequencing used immunoSEQ multiplex PCR; TCRdb keeps in-frame clones, though not all of them. Among 70,000 or so clones listed, around 86% were seen once. The CDR3 is 13 residues long. Trimming stripped 6 bases from V and 4 bases from J, with 10 bases between. CDR1 MDHEN and CDR2 SYDVKM come from the germline V gene. The chain joins TRBV28 to TRBJ1-5, with D tentatively TRBD1 (5 bases). This TCR was recovered from a woman aged 25 to 45 in good health and CMV-seronegative. Sequenced sample: PBMCs. Here the CDR3 reads CASRGRQNQPQHF. DNA for the CDR3: TGTGCCAGCAGAGGACGACAGAATCAGCCCCAGCATTTT.